Listed below are T cell receptor beta chains from one sample, sequenced in a study of blood T cell repertoires in COVID-19. Profiled with immunoSEQ multiplex PCR; TCRdb holds only in-frame clones, not every one. The sample includes roughly 50,000 clones, roughly nine tenths of them seen just once. The sequenced sample was peripheral blood. These receptors were collected from a man over 45 with acute or convalescent COVID-19. Each CDR3 is given with its conserved first and last residue. A D gene is named only where the DNA matches it firmly. Clone size appears in some rows only: once, few, many, or a class for an expanded clone.

DNA: TGTGCCAGTAGTATAGAGGGATGGACAGGGAAAGTCCATGAGCAGTTCTTC
CDR3: CASSIEGWTGKVHEQFF
size: .
D: TRBD1
V: TRBV19
J: TRBJ2-1

DNA: TGTGCCAGCAGCTGGGGCAGGGCCTATGGCTACACCTTC
CDR3: CASSWGRAYGYTF
size: once
D: .
V: TRBV7-2
J: TRBJ1-2

DNA: TGTGCCAGCAGACCGGGACAGGGGGGCGAAAAACTGTTTTTT
CDR3: CASRPGQGGEKLFF
size: .
D: TRBD1
V: TRBV6-5
J: TRBJ1-4

DNA: TGTGCCAGCAGCTCCGCGGACAGTCGCCAGCCCCAGCATTTT
CDR3: CASSSADSRQPQHF
size: .
D: .
V: TRBV7-9
J: TRBJ1-5

DNA: TGTGCCATCAGTGAAATAGGCAGGGGTGAGCATGGCTACACCTTC
CDR3: CAISEIGRGEHGYTF
size: .
D: .
V: TRBV10-3
J: TRBJ1-2

DNA: TGTGCCAGCAGCGTAGGAGATAGCGGTTACAATGAGCAGTTCTTC
CDR3: CASSVGDSGYNEQFF
size: .
D: .
V: TRBV9
J: TRBJ2-1

DNA: TGTGCCAGCTCACCCCTACAGGGGCACGAGCAGTACTTC
CDR3: CASSPLQGHEQYF
size: .
D: TRBD1
V: TRBV18
J: TRBJ2-7

DNA: TGTGCCAGCGAACACAGGGGGATGAGCAATCAGCCCCAGCATTTT
CDR3: CASEHRGMSNQPQHF
size: .
D: TRBD1
V: TRBV19
J: TRBJ1-5

DNA: TGTGCCAGCAGTGAGGGCCCCGCCACAGATACGCAGTATTTT
CDR3: CASSEGPATDTQYF
size: .
D: .
V: TRBV6-4
J: TRBJ2-3

DNA: TGTGCCAGTAGTACAAGAACAGGGAGACGCCCTGAAGCTTTCTTT
CDR3: CASSTRTGRRPEAFF
size: .
D: .
V: TRBV19
J: TRBJ1-1

DNA: TGCGCCAGCAGCTTGGAGCTAGCTACCACCGGGGAGCTGTTTTTT
CDR3: CASSLELATTGELFF
size: .
D: .
V: TRBV5-1
J: TRBJ2-2

DNA: TGTGCCAGCAGCCAGCTAGCGGGAGGCTACCAAGAGACCCAGTACTTC
CDR3: CASSQLAGGYQETQYF
size: .
D: TRBD2
V: TRBV3-1/TRBV3-2
J: TRBJ2-5

DNA: TGTGCCAGAAGCTCAGGACAGGGAGCCTCGGGGAACATTCAGTACTTC
CDR3: CARSSGQGASGNIQYF
size: .
D: TRBD1
V: TRBV5-3
J: TRBJ2-4

DNA: TGTGCCAGCCTAAGCTACCACGGGGGATTGGCCCTCCACTTT
CDR3: CASLSYHGGLALHF
size: .
D: .
V: TRBV2
J: TRBJ1-6

DNA: TGTGCCAGCAGGGAAGGACAGGGTAACAATGAAAAACTGTTTTTT
CDR3: CASREGQGNNEKLFF
size: .
D: TRBD1
V: TRBV6-6
J: TRBJ1-4

DNA: TGTGCCAGCAGCTTACGGTCAGAGGGCTTAACCGGGAGGGCCAATGAGCAGTTCTTC
CDR3: CASSLRSEGLTGRANEQFF
size: .
D: TRBD2
V: TRBV7-6
J: TRBJ2-1

DNA: TGTGCCAGTAGTTTCCGGGACAGGGGGCTTCGAGGCTACACCTTC
CDR3: CASSFRDRGLRGYTF
size: .
D: TRBD1
V: TRBV19
J: TRBJ1-2

DNA: TGTGCCAGCAGCTTAGGGACAGGACCTCTCGGACAGCCCCAGCATTTT
CDR3: CASSLGTGPLGQPQHF
size: .
D: TRBD1
V: TRBV5-5
J: TRBJ1-5

DNA: TGTGCCACCAGTGGGCCGGGACTACGTAACCATGAGCAGTTCTTC
CDR3: CATSGPGLRNHEQFF
size: few
D: TRBD2
V: TRBV24-1
J: TRBJ2-1

DNA: TGTGCCAGCAGCTTATCGGAGGGCCTATGGCATTTT
CDR3: CASSLSEGLWHF
size: .
D: .
V: TRBV7-9
J: TRBJ1-5

DNA: TGTGCCAGCTCACAAGCCCTAGCGGGAGTCACAGATACGCAGTATTTT
CDR3: CASSQALAGVTDTQYF
size: .
D: TRBD2
V: TRBV18
J: TRBJ2-3

DNA: TGTGCCAGCAGCTTGGACTTGGGCGCCCAAAAAGCTTTCTTT
CDR3: CASSLDLGAQKAFF
size: .
D: .
V: TRBV7-2
J: TRBJ1-1

DNA: TGTGCCAGCAGGTTACGACTAGCGGGAGCTAATGAGCAGTTCTTC
CDR3: CASRLRLAGANEQFF
size: .
D: TRBD2
V: TRBV2
J: TRBJ2-1

DNA: TGTGCCAGCAGCGTAGCATCGGGAGCTAACTATGGCTACACCTTC
CDR3: CASSVASGANYGYTF
size: .
D: .
V: TRBV9
J: TRBJ1-2

DNA: TGTGCCAGCAGTGAACTGGGGGCGGGGGAAGGGACGGGAACCTACGAGCAGTACTTC
CDR3: CASSELGAGEGTGTYEQYF
size: .
D: .
V: TRBV6-1
J: TRBJ2-7

DNA: TGTGCCAGCAGCCCGAACGGCCCCCTAAGCGGTGAGCAGTTCTTC
CDR3: CASSPNGPLSGEQFF
size: once
D: .
V: TRBV7-2
J: TRBJ2-1

DNA: TGCGCCAGCAGCCTCGAAGACCTACAGGGCGATGGGGGCTACACCTTC
CDR3: CASSLEDLQGDGGYTF
size: .
D: .
V: TRBV4-1
J: TRBJ1-2